The 31 T cell receptor beta chains given below trace back to one sample, sequenced in a study of B cell selection in AIRE deficiency. Sorting defined conventional CD4 T cells as CD4+CD127+. Method: immunoSEQ multiplex PCR; TCRdb's copy keeps in-frame clones and lacks some. Counted here are some 27,000 clones, around 95% occurring once; the ten biggest clones make up 0.24%. Sequencing was done on a sample of CD4+CD127+ conventional T cells sorted from PBMCs. Every receptor here comes from a human donor in good health.

V is TRBV4-2 and J is TRBJ2-7; D remains unclear. Trimming removed 4 bases at V and 3 bases at J, with 13 bases between. Germline assignment: CDR1 LGHNA and CDR2 YNFKEQ. This CDR3 is built from 14 residues. CDR3 sequence (DNA): TGTGCCAGCAGCCTCTCCAACACCTACTACGAGCAGTACTTC. Amino acids: CASSLSNTYYEQYF.

The V and J genes are TRBV5-4 and TRBJ2-3; 8 nucleotides match TRBD2. The length of the CDR3 is 15 residues. The V segment lost 4 bases and the J segment 1 base; nucleotides outside the gene matches: 5. Germline CDR1 is SGHNT and CDR2 is YYREEE (reference sequence). DNA of the CDR3: TGTGCCAGCAGCCCCGGGACTAGTCGCACAGATACGCAGTATTTT. The encoded protein is CASSPGTSRTDTQYF.

The J gene is TRBJ1-1, the V gene TRBV10-3; 9 bases are a match to TRBD1. The CDR3 runs to 15 residues. Losses at the gene ends were 5 bases for V and 1 base for J; bases not matched to a gene: 5. Germline CDR1 and CDR2: ENHRY and SYGVKD. For the CDR3, the DNA is TGTGCCATCAGTACCGGACAGGGGTCGAACACTGAAGCTTTCTTT. It specifies CAISTGQGSNTEAFF.

The CDR3 DNA sequence: TGTGCCAGCTCACTAAGCCAGGGCCTCTCTGGAAACACCATATATTTT. Translated, it gives CASSLSQGLSGNTIYF. The chain carries TRBV18 and TRBJ1-3; tentatively, D is TRBD1 (5 bases). CDR1 is KGHSH and CDR2 is LQKENI in the germline V gene. This CDR3 is built from 16 residues. V was clipped by 4 bases and J by 0 bases, with 13 bases between them. Full variable domain (outside the CDR3, taken from reference TRBV18 and TRBJ1-3): NAGVMQNPRHLVRRRGQEARLRCSPMKGHSHVYWYRQLPEEGLKFMVYLQKENIIDESGMPKERFSAEFPKEGPSILRIQQVVRGDSAAYFCASSLSQGLSGNTIYFGEGSWLTVV.

V and J are TRBV10-2 and TRBJ2-7, with TRBD1 identical over 11 bases. CDR1 and CDR2 (germline): WSHSY, SAAADI. Trimming removed 6 bases from V and 4 bases from J; junction bases left unmatched: 8. The CDR3 totals 15 residues. CDR3 DNA sequence: TGCGCCAGCAGACTTGGACAGGGGGCCAATTACGAGCAGTACTTC. This sequence encodes CASRLGQGANYEQYF.

The gene calls are TRBV12-5 and TRBJ1-5; the D gene is possibly TRBD1 (6 bases). Deletions cut 4 bases from V and 6 bases from J, with 13 bases between. The CDR3 consists of 14 residues. Per the germline V gene, CDR1 is LGHNT and CDR2 is FRNRAP. The CDR3 bases are TGTGCTAGTGGTTACCAGGGGATCGGTCAGCCCCAGCATTTT. Protein: CASGYQGIGQPQHF. The full variable domain, rest sourced from reference TRBV12-5 and TRBJ1-5, is DARVTQTPRHKVTEMGQEVTMRCQPILGHNTVFWYRQTMMQGLELLAYFRNRAPLDDSGMPKDRFSAEMPDATLATLKIQPSEPRDSAVYFCASGYQGIGQPQHFGDGTRLSIL.

The V and J genes are TRBV18 and TRBJ1-6, with a tentative D call TRBD1 (6 bases). V gave up 6 bases and J gave up 7 bases, with 19 bases separating them. In germline, CDR1 is KGHSH, CDR2 LQKENI. The CDR3 consists of 16 residues. The CDR3 sequence is CASSLNRDPTNSPLHF. The CDR3, as DNA: TGTGCCAGCTCTCTCAACAGGGACCCGACGAATTCACCCCTCCACTTT.

This rearrangement joins TRBV30 to TRBJ1-1; D uncertain. Germline V gene data show CDR1 as GTSNPN and CDR2 as SVGIG (reference sequence). The CDR3 length is 13 residues. V was trimmed by 3 bases and J by 0 bases, leaving 8 bases between them. The CDR3 bases are TGTGCCTGGAGGTCCGTACTGAACACTGAAGCTTTCTTT. Its protein is CAWRSVLNTEAFF. Full variable domain (missing parts from reference TRBV30 and TRBJ1-1): SQTIHQWPATLVQPVGSPLSLECTVEGTSNPNLYWYRQAAGRGLQLLFYSVGIGQISSEVPQNLSASRPQDRQFILSSKKLLLSDSGFYLCAWRSVLNTEAFFGQGTRLTVV.

V gene TRBV6-1 combines with J gene TRBJ1-1; D may be TRBD1 (5 bases). Per germline, CDR1 MNHNS and CDR2 SASEGT. V was clipped by 6 bases and J by 0 bases, with 20 bases between them. The CDR3 loop spans 17 amino acids. CDR3 sequence reads: CASREYPRVFMNTEAFF. CDR3 nucleotide sequence: TGTGCCAGCAGGGAATACCCCAGGGTCTTCATGAACACTGAAGCTTTCTTT.

The chain carries TRBV7-3 and TRBJ2-3; D perhaps matches TRBD2 (6 bases). This CDR3 region has 15 residues. CDR1 and CDR2 (germline): SGHTA, FQGTGA. Trimming cost V 1 base and J 1 base, with 9 bases left between them. CDR3 bases: TGTGCCAGCAGCTTAATGGGCGGGGGCACAGATACGCAGTATTTT. It codes for CASSLMGGGTDTQYF.

V and J are TRBV11-2 and TRBJ2-3, with D unclear. Germline assignment: CDR1 SGHAT and CDR2 FQNNGV. Trimming stripped 4 bases from V and 3 bases from J, with 8 bases between. This CDR3 spans 13 amino acids. CDR3 sequence: CASSSYSTDTQYF. The CDR3 nucleotides are TGTGCCAGCAGCTCATACTCTACAGATACGCAGTATTTT.

The rearrangement joins TRBV7-2 to TRBJ2-4; D possibly uses TRBD1 or TRBD2 (5 bases each). Trimming shortened V by 1 base and J by 5 bases, and 12 bases separated the two germline ends. This CDR3 has 15 residues. The germline CDR1 and CDR2 sequences are SGHTA and FQGNSA. The CDR3 spells CASSLGPGPENIQYF. Written as DNA, the CDR3 is TGTGCCAGCAGCTTAGGTCCGGGGCCTGAAAACATTCAGTACTTC.

The V and J genes are TRBV27 and TRBJ2-7; D may be TRBD2 (5 bases). The length of the CDR3 is 14 residues. V lost 3 bases, J lost 1 base, and 10 bases lay in between. From germline, CDR1 is MNHEY and CDR2 SMNVEV (reference sequence). DNA of the CDR3: TGTGCCAGCAGTTTTAGGAGGCCTTCCTACGAGCAGTACTTC. This gives the protein CASSFRRPSYEQYF.

By share, this clone ranks as medium-sized. The rearrangement links TRBV5-1 to TRBJ1-2; no reliable D call. V lost 0 bases, J lost 8 bases, and 17 bases lay in between. The CDR3 consists of 15 residues. CDR1 and CDR2 (germline): SGHRS, YFSETQ. The DNA for the CDR3 is TGCGCCAGCAGCTTGGCCGGGCAGAGCACGGGGGGCTACACCTTC. This gives the protein CASSLAGQSTGGYTF.

The chain carries TRBV6-1 and TRBJ1-1; D may be TRBD1 (6 bases). The CDR3 is made up of 14 amino acids. Looked up from germline, CDR1 is MNHNS and CDR2 is SASEGT. The V end lost 3 bases, the J end lost 1 base, and 9 bases lay between the germline ends. CDR3 protein: CASSETGANTEAFF. The CDR3 DNA reads as TGTGCCAGCAGTGAGACAGGAGCGAACACTGAAGCTTTCTTT.

CDR3 nucleotides: TGTGCCAGCAGCGAGGACAACTATAACTATGGCTACACCTTC. Translating gives CASSEDNYNYGYTF. This chain uses TRBV2 with TRBJ1-2, with D possibly TRBD1 on 5 matching bases. Germline V gene data show CDR1 as SNHLY and CDR2 as FYNNEI. There are 14 residues in the CDR3. The germline V and J ends were trimmed by 6 bases and 1 base, with 12 bases remaining between them.

The V gene is TRBV2, the J gene TRBJ1-1; perhaps TRBD1 as D (5 bases). This CDR3 spans 13 amino acids. The germline gives CDR1 SNHLY, CDR2 FYNNEI. Trimming removed 7 bases from V and 1 base from J, with 10 bases in between. This CDR3 reads CASKAGRNTEAFF. CDR3 DNA: TGTGCCAGCAAGGCAGGGAGGAACACTGAAGCTTTCTTT.

This chain joins TRBV5-1 and TRBJ2-5; a possible D gene is TRBD1 (6 bases). This CDR3 has 13 residues. Germline CDR1 and CDR2: SGHRS and YFSETQ. V was clipped by 2 bases and J by 4 bases, with 9 bases between them. CDR3 sequence reads: CASSLSGAETQYF. CDR3 coding DNA: TGCGCCAGCAGCTTATCAGGGGCAGAGACCCAGTACTTC.

The CDR3 spells CAISESTGGGSTEAFF. For the CDR3, the DNA is TGTGCCATCAGTGAGTCGACAGGGGGTGGTTCCACTGAAGCTTTCTTT. The chain links TRBV10-3 to TRBJ1-1, with 9 bases fitting TRBD1. J gave up 4 bases and V 0 bases, and 6 bases lay outside the gene matches. This CDR3 is built from 16 residues. Germline CDR1 and CDR2: ENHRY and SYGVKD.

The rearrangement joins TRBV5-1 to TRBJ2-5, with TRBD1 matching 7 bases. CDR1 SGHRS and CDR2 YFSETQ come from the germline V gene. V gave up 2 bases and J gave up 2 bases; unmatched junction bases: 6. The length of the CDR3 is 15 residues. CDR3 sequence: CASSLGDSRQETQYF. CDR3 DNA sequence: TGCGCCAGCAGCTTAGGGGACAGTAGACAAGAGACCCAGTACTTC.

Here the CDR3 DNA reads TGTGCCAGCAGCTTAAGGTTTAATGAGCAGTTCTTC. Its protein product is CASSLRFNEQFF. This chain connects TRBV7-9 to TRBJ2-1; D call uncertain. The V end lost 2 bases, the J end lost 7 bases, and 6 bases lay between the germline ends. CDR3 length: 12 amino acids. Germline values: CDR1 SEHNR, CDR2 FQNEAQ (reference sequence).

The V and J genes are TRBV7-9 and TRBJ1-6; D is unresolved. The CDR3 totals 15 residues. The germline V gene has CDR1 SEHNR and CDR2 FQNEAQ (reference sequence). V lost 4 bases, J lost 7 bases, and 14 bases lay in between. The CDR3 loop is CASSSRSVGNSPLHF. CDR3 nucleotide sequence: TGTGCCAGCAGCTCCCGGTCTGTGGGGAATTCACCCCTCCACTTT.

This chain uses TRBV30 with TRBJ1-4; D might be TRBD1 (5 bases). The CDR3 is 12 residues long. V was trimmed by 8 bases and J by 8 bases, leaving 15 bases between them. Per germline, CDR1 GTSNPN and CDR2 SVGIG (reference sequence). In DNA, the CDR3 is TGTGCCGGCCAGGGTGAACGGGAAAAACTGTTTTTT. Its protein is CAGQGEREKLFF.

This clone was counted a single time. This sequence joins TRBV18 and TRBJ2-1; D not resolved. V shed 5 bases and J shed 6 bases, with 5 bases lying between them. CDR3 length: 11 residues. Germline V gene data show CDR1 as KGHSH and CDR2 as LQKENI. In nucleotides, the CDR3 is TGTGCCAGCTCAGGCGGCAATGAGCAGTTCTTC. It encodes CASSGGNEQFF.

The V and J genes are TRBV5-1 and TRBJ1-1; unclear D gene. The CDR3 contains 14 residues. CDR1 SGHRS and CDR2 YFSETQ come from the germline V gene. The germline V and J ends were trimmed by 6 bases and 1 base, with 13 bases remaining between them. The CDR3 protein is CASNIGPRNTEAFF. Written as DNA, the CDR3 is TGCGCCAGCAACATTGGACCGCGGAACACTGAAGCTTTCTTT.

The chain employs TRBV4-2 and TRBJ2-3; D remains ambiguous. Germline lookup yields CDR1 LGHNA and CDR2 YNFKEQ. This CDR3 has 15 amino acids. Trimming stripped 0 bases from V and 2 bases from J, with 9 bases between. This CDR3 reads CASSQDLRITDTQYF. The CDR3 DNA follows: TGTGCCAGCAGCCAAGATCTCCGGATCACAGATACGCAGTATTTT.

The V and J genes are TRBV11-1 and TRBJ1-2; a weak D match, TRBD1 (6 bases). CDR1 SGHAT and CDR2 FQDESV come from the germline V gene (reference sequence). The CDR3 contains 13 residues. Trimming took 7 bases from V and 2 from J, leaving 11 bases between them. The CDR3: CASTPTGNYGYTF. CDR3 nucleotide sequence: TGTGCCAGCACCCCCACAGGGAACTATGGCTACACCTTC. Combining the CDR3 with reference TRBV11-1 and TRBJ1-2 gives the whole variable domain EAEVAQSPRYKITEKSQAVAFWCDPISGHATLYWYRQILGQGPELLVQFQDESVVDDSQLPKDRFSAERLKGVDSTLKIQPAELGDSAMYLCASTPTGNYGYTFGSGTRLTVV.

The chain employs TRBV9 and TRBJ2-3; 12 bases are a match to TRBD2. CDR1 is SGDLS, CDR2 YYNGEE, per germline. V lost 1 base and J lost 7; bases outside the gene matches: 4. This CDR3 comprises 15 residues. The CDR3, as DNA: TGTGCCAGCAGCGTACTAGCGGGGGGGCGTCATACGCAGTATTTT. It specifies CASSVLAGGRHTQYF.

This clone was seen just once. The chain joins TRBV18 to TRBJ1-5; unclear D gene. Trimming removed 3 bases at V and 5 bases at J, with 17 bases between. CDR1 KGHSH and CDR2 LQKENI come from the germline V gene. The CDR3 sequence is 16 residues long. The DNA of the CDR3 is TGTGCCAGCTCACCGAATCCGGACCCTAAAGATCAGCCCCAGCATTTT. Amino acid sequence: CASSPNPDPKDQPQHF.

This rearrangement joins TRBV7-8 to TRBJ1-4; D not resolved. The CDR3 totals 16 residues. Germline loops: CDR1 SGHVS, CDR2 FQNEAQ. V was shortened by 5 bases and J by 0 bases, with 13 bases between the two germline ends. For the CDR3, the DNA is TGTGCCAGCAGCCTACGAACAGCGGCAACTAATGAAAAACTGTTTTTT. Translation: CASSLRTAATNEKLFF.

This chain uses TRBV5-1 with TRBJ2-7; D gene ambiguous. The CDR3 covers 16 residues. Germline assignment: CDR1 SGHRS and CDR2 YFSETQ. Trimming removed 4 bases from V and 2 bases from J, with 19 bases in between. The CDR3 loop is CASSPISVQEAYEQYF. The CDR3 region has the DNA TGCGCCAGCAGCCCCATCTCAGTTCAAGAGGCCTACGAGCAGTACTTC. The entire variable domain, with the rest obtained from reference TRBV5-1 and TRBJ2-7, is as follows: KAGVTQTPRYLIKTRGQQVTLSCSPISGHRSVSWYQQTPGQGLQFLFEYFSETQRNKGNFPGRFSGRQFSNSRSEMNVSTLELGDSALYLCASSPISVQEAYEQYFGPGTRLTVT.